This entry features one T cell receptor (beta chain) sequence. These data are taken from a study of blood T cell repertoires in COVID-19. The wider study: Italy, Spain and the United States were the sources of the convalescent and acute COVID-19 samples. Nucleic acid was either cDNA or gDNA, and it came from T cells, B-cell-depleted T cells, or PBMCs.

Authors' methods: Amplifying reference gene primers gave estimates of nucleated cell counts. Generated by immunoSEQ multiplex PCR, the TCRdb table keeps only in-frame clones and is missing some. The D gene and trimming were derived from the DNA, and the V and J assignments and clone size from that table. Of a few hundred thousand clones listed, approximately 83% are singletons. Cohort 3 donors counted as recovered after two negative PCRs, clearance, or resolved symptoms. This TCR was recovered from a woman aged 50 to 65 who had recovered from COVID-19. The source material was PBMCs or T cells enriched from blood (not recorded which).

In DNA, the CDR3 is TGTGCCAGCAGTTTCTCGCGGTCCTACGAGCAGTACTTC. Translating it yields CASSFSRSYEQYF. The V and J genes are TRBV28 and TRBJ2-7; no reliable D call. The CDR3 is 13 amino acids. CDR1 is MDHEN, CDR2 SYDVKM, per germline. V gave up 3 bases and J gave up 1 base, with 7 bases separating them.